A selection of T cell receptor beta chains follows, all from one sample in a study of PD-1 blockade in classical Hodgkin lymphoma. Repertoires were generated with immunoSEQ multiplex PCR, while TCRdb's copy carries only in-frame clones and drops some. The table includes about 94,000 clones, 89% detected once. Sequences were derived from peripheral blood mononuclear cells (PBMCs), sampled before the second cycle of nivolumab. The origin of the receptors is a human donor with classical Hodgkin lymphoma. Each CDR3 is given with its conserved first and last residue. Each record gives: D gene, V gene, CDR3 protein. A D gene is named only where the DNA matches it firmly.

>-|TRBV28
CASSFLIWNSNQPQHF
>-|TRBV28
CASSFWGRALSNQPQHF
>TRBD2|TRBV7-2
CASSSRWPSGENEQFF
>TRBD1|TRBV29-1
CSVEVGQGTTGANVLTF
>-|TRBV2
CASRNGIGNTEAFF
>-|TRBV6-5
CASSYPGTGELFF
>TRBD1|TRBV10-1
CASSGTGSYGYTF
>-|TRBV7-2
CASSLEPDNEQFF
>-|TRBV5-6
CASSSTADGYEQYF
>-|TRBV5-5
CASSIGRKSDEQYF
>TRBD1|TRBV19
CATHLQGASGANVLTF
>-|TRBV14
CASSLGIRRDMNTEAFF
>TRBD1|TRBV7-6
CASSLGGTGGRDDTGELFF
>-|TRBV4-2
CASQVAGHNEQFF
>-|TRBV2
CASSNTGSYTF
>-|TRBV14
CASSKSGGWGLSSYEQYF
>TRBD2|TRBV19
CASSIEAGGSQTQYF
>-|TRBV7-6
CASSLSSLEPQHF
>TRBD1|TRBV10-3
CAASGTENTEAFF
>-|TRBV5-4
CASSSGQYNEQFF
>-|TRBV13
CASSLEGNEQFF
>-|TRBV5-1
CASRMNSYEQYF
>-|TRBV5-8
CASMIVNEQFF
>TRBD1|TRBV15
CATRRDSPLYF
>-|TRBV4-1
CASSQPRQLGNEQFF
>-|TRBV5-8
CASSLYEGTQNTEAFF
>-|TRBV6-5
CASSSLGASNQPQHF
>-|TRBV20-1
CSAPIHYEQYF
>TRBD2|TRBV5-6
CASSVRLANYNEQFF
>-|TRBV28
CATKGSNEKLFF
>-|TRBV4-1
CASSQVGTGRAKNIQYF
>-|TRBV30
CAWSQANTEAFF
>TRBD2|TRBV28
CASSPNGLAGRYNEQFF
>TRBD2|TRBV15
CATSGGTTLTDTQYF
>-|TRBV13
CASSPFGVVIHTQYF
>TRBD1|TRBV19
CASSVDRWTYEQYF
>-|TRBV19
CASSLRGSGQPQHF
>-|TRBV7-2
CASSLVVFSYEQYF
>TRBD1|TRBV28
CASSFTGGVYEQYF
>TRBD2|TRBV7-2
CASSLRTSGETQYF
>TRBD1|TRBV6-5
CASSLTGANQPQHF
>-|TRBV11-2
CASSLDLVGGPNNEQFF
>-|TRBV5-1
CASSIDTVYEQYF
>-|TRBV2
CASSEQGSYGYTF
>TRBD2|TRBV7-2
CASSLGLAGFRDTQYF
>-|TRBV6-5
CASRGPNQPQHF
>-|TRBV29-1
CSVNVRANYEQYF
>TRBD1|TRBV11-2
CASSLDGAGTGVYYEQYF
>-|TRBV5-4
CASSSGPYEAFF
>TRBD2|TRBV28
CASSTSGGAPNEQYF
>-|TRBV6-4
CGGIHYSPLHF
>-|TRBV11-2
CASSSTGLEETQYF
>-|TRBV11-2
CASRSLVQPVYEQYF
>-|TRBV6-5
CASSYESTGRYNEQFF
>TRBD2|TRBV2
CASSDFVTSGRLDTQYF
>-|TRBV19
CASNPTESNPSYGYTF
>TRBD2|TRBV5-1
CASSPVAGSYEQYF
>TRBD1|TRBV6-1
CASSDRDRGVTDTQYF
>-|TRBV18
CASSPKQLNTEAFF
>TRBD1|TRBV5-1
CASKATGTVNTGELFF